This T cell receptor beta chain derives from a study of blood T cell repertoires in COVID-19. Study as a whole: Collection of acute and convalescent COVID-19 samples took place in the United States, Italy and Spain. The analysed material was cDNA or gDNA that came from T cells, B-cell-depleted T cells, or PBMCs.

CDR1 and CDR2 (germline): LGHDT, YNNKEL (reference sequence). The V and J ends lost 6 bases and 3 bases respectively, with 15 bases between them. The CDR3 spans 15 residues. In the original processing: From reference gene primer amplification, estimates of nucleated cell counts were derived. Sequenced by immunoSEQ multiplex PCR; TCRdb stores in-frame clones only, minus some. Clone size and V and J calls were adopted from that table, with D and trimming inferred from the DNA. Of around 330,000 clones listed, 88% are singletons. The TCR sequence derives from a woman in her forties or fifties with active or convalescent COVID-19. Material: peripheral blood. The chain uses TRBV3-1 (or the pseudogene TRBV3-2) and TRBJ2-1; D is unclear. The CDR3 sequence is CASRLSGSLYNEQFF. CDR3 nucleotides: TGTGCCAGCAGACTTTCCGGGTCCCTCTACAATGAGCAGTTCTTC.